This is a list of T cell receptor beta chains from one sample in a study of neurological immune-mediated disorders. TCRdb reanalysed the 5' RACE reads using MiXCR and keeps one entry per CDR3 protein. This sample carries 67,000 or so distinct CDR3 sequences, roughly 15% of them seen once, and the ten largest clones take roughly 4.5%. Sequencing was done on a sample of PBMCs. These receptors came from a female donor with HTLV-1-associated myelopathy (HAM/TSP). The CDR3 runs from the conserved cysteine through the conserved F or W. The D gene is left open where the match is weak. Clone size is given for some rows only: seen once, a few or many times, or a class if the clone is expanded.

cdr3_nt: TGTGCCAGCAGTTTAGCAGGACAGGGCGGCTACAATGAGCAGTTCTTC
cdr3_aa: CASSLAGQGGYNEQFF
clone_size: many
j_call: TRBJ2-1
d_call: TRBD1
v_call: TRBV12-3/TRBV12-4

cdr3_nt: TGTGCCAGCAGCTTAGCGCGGGGATCGGAAGGCTACACCTTC
cdr3_aa: CASSLARGSEGYTF
clone_size: many
j_call: TRBJ1-2
d_call: .
v_call: TRBV7-8

cdr3_nt: TGTGCCAGCAGCTCCTTTGGCGGGGGGACCTACAATGAGCAGTTCTTC
cdr3_aa: CASSSFGGGTYNEQFF
clone_size: few
j_call: TRBJ2-1
d_call: TRBD2
v_call: TRBV7-2

cdr3_nt: TGCAGTGCTAGAGATTACGGTTTGACGGTCTCCTACGAGCAGTACTTC
cdr3_aa: CSARDYGLTVSYEQYF
clone_size: many
j_call: TRBJ2-7
d_call: .
v_call: TRBV20-1

cdr3_nt: TGTGCCACGGTCGCGGACCGGACCAATGAGCAGTTCTTC
cdr3_aa: CATVADRTNEQFF
clone_size: few
j_call: TRBJ2-1
d_call: .
v_call: TRBV7-9

cdr3_nt: TGCGCCAGCAGCCAGCCGGGACAGGGGGCCACTAACTATGGCTACACCTTC
cdr3_aa: CASSQPGQGATNYGYTF
clone_size: many
j_call: TRBJ1-2
d_call: TRBD1
v_call: TRBV4-1

cdr3_nt: TGTGCCAGCAAATCGGGGGGGGCCGGGTATGAGCAGTTCTTC
cdr3_aa: CASKSGGAGYEQFF
clone_size: few
j_call: TRBJ2-1
d_call: TRBD2
v_call: TRBV27

cdr3_nt: TGCGCCAGCAGCTTGGCCCTGACAACTAATGAAAAACTGTTTTTT
cdr3_aa: CASSLALTTNEKLFF
clone_size: many
j_call: TRBJ1-4
d_call: .
v_call: TRBV5-1

cdr3_nt: TGTGCCAGCAGTGACACGACAGGGCGGGCAGATACGCAGTATTTT
cdr3_aa: CASSDTTGRADTQYF
clone_size: many
j_call: TRBJ2-3
d_call: TRBD1
v_call: TRBV28

cdr3_nt: TGCAGTGCCGAGAGGCCCAGCACAGATACGCAGTATTTT
cdr3_aa: CSAERPSTDTQYF
clone_size: many
j_call: TRBJ2-3
d_call: .
v_call: TRBV20-1

cdr3_nt: TGTGCCAGCACCATCGGGGTAGCGGGGGCGCGGACCGGGGAGCTGTTTTTT
cdr3_aa: CASTIGVAGARTGELFF
clone_size: few
j_call: TRBJ2-2
d_call: TRBD2
v_call: TRBV7-2

cdr3_nt: TGTGCCTGGAGCTCCGGGCAGGGCACAGATACGCAGTATTTT
cdr3_aa: CAWSSGQGTDTQYF
clone_size: many
j_call: TRBJ2-3
d_call: .
v_call: TRBV30

cdr3_nt: TGTGCCAGCAGTAGGGACTCGTCCACCAATGAGCAGTTCTTC
cdr3_aa: CASSRDSSTNEQFF
clone_size: many
j_call: TRBJ2-1
d_call: .
v_call: TRBV6-5

cdr3_nt: TGTGCCAGCTCACCTGGGACTAGCGCCAACACCGGGGAGCTGTTTTTT
cdr3_aa: CASSPGTSANTGELFF
clone_size: many
j_call: TRBJ2-2
d_call: TRBD2
v_call: TRBV18

cdr3_nt: TGCAGTGCTCCGACTAGCGTCAGCACAGATACGCAGTATTTT
cdr3_aa: CSAPTSVSTDTQYF
clone_size: few
j_call: TRBJ2-3
d_call: TRBD2
v_call: TRBV20-1

cdr3_nt: TGTGCCAGCAGCCTACAGGGAGGGGGTAGCTATGGCTACACCTTC
cdr3_aa: CASSLQGGGSYGYTF
clone_size: many
j_call: TRBJ1-2
d_call: .
v_call: TRBV7-9

cdr3_nt: TGCGCCAGCAGCTTGGGCGGAGGGAAGGGTGAGCAGTTCTTC
cdr3_aa: CASSLGGGKGEQFF
clone_size: many
j_call: TRBJ2-1
d_call: .
v_call: TRBV5-1

cdr3_nt: TGTGCCAGCTCCCGGACAGGGGATAGCAATCAGCCCCAGCATTTT
cdr3_aa: CASSRTGDSNQPQHF
clone_size: .
j_call: TRBJ1-5
d_call: TRBD1
v_call: TRBV18

cdr3_nt: TGCGCCAGCAGCCTTCAGGCGGGGGCTCGGGCAGATACGCAGTATTTT
cdr3_aa: CASSLQAGARADTQYF
clone_size: .
j_call: TRBJ2-3
d_call: .
v_call: TRBV5-1

cdr3_nt: TGCAGTGCTAGGGGACAGGGGGTAGATACGCAGTATTTT
cdr3_aa: CSARGQGVDTQYF
clone_size: .
j_call: TRBJ2-3
d_call: TRBD1
v_call: TRBV20-1

cdr3_nt: TGCGCCAGCAGCTTGGGGGGACCCCCTGGGCCGGACACTGAAGCTTTCTTT
cdr3_aa: CASSLGGPPGPDTEAFF
clone_size: many
j_call: TRBJ1-1
d_call: .
v_call: TRBV5-1

cdr3_nt: TGTGCCAGCAGTGGCCTCAACAGGGGGCGCGTCGATGAGCAGTTCTTC
cdr3_aa: CASSGLNRGRVDEQFF
clone_size: many
j_call: TRBJ2-1
d_call: TRBD1
v_call: TRBV12-3/TRBV12-4

cdr3_nt: TGCGCCAGCCAAACCGGGACAGGGTTGACACCCCTCCACTTT
cdr3_aa: CASQTGTGLTPLHF
clone_size: many
j_call: TRBJ1-6
d_call: TRBD1
v_call: TRBV5-1

cdr3_nt: TGTGCCAGCAGTTTAACAGGGGCCGGGGAGCTGTTTTTT
cdr3_aa: CASSLTGAGELFF
clone_size: many
j_call: TRBJ2-2
d_call: TRBD1
v_call: TRBV12-3/TRBV12-4

cdr3_nt: TGCGCCAGCAGCTTACGGAACAGGGGTGTGTACACCTTC
cdr3_aa: CASSLRNRGVYTF
clone_size: many
j_call: TRBJ1-2
d_call: TRBD1
v_call: TRBV5-1

cdr3_nt: TGTGCCAGCAGCTCTTGGACTAGCGGGGGGGCCATGAATGAGCAGTTCTTC
cdr3_aa: CASSSWTSGGAMNEQFF
clone_size: many
j_call: TRBJ2-1
d_call: TRBD2
v_call: TRBV7-2

cdr3_nt: TGCGCCAGCAGCCCGGCCCCTAGCGGGCGCTCCTACAATGAGCAGTTCTTC
cdr3_aa: CASSPAPSGRSYNEQFF
clone_size: many
j_call: TRBJ2-1
d_call: TRBD2
v_call: TRBV5-1

cdr3_nt: TGCGCCAGCAGCTTGGACGCTGCAGGGACTGCAGCTAACTATGGCTACACCTTC
cdr3_aa: CASSLDAAGTAANYGYTF
clone_size: many
j_call: TRBJ1-2
d_call: .
v_call: TRBV5-1

cdr3_nt: TGCAGTGCTAGAACGGGGGGGAACACCGGGGAGCTGTTTTTT
cdr3_aa: CSARTGGNTGELFF
clone_size: few
j_call: TRBJ2-2
d_call: TRBD2
v_call: TRBV20-1

cdr3_nt: TGCGCCAGCAGCTTGAAGAGTGCTAGCACAGATACGCAGTATTTT
cdr3_aa: CASSLKSASTDTQYF
clone_size: many
j_call: TRBJ2-3
d_call: .
v_call: TRBV5-1